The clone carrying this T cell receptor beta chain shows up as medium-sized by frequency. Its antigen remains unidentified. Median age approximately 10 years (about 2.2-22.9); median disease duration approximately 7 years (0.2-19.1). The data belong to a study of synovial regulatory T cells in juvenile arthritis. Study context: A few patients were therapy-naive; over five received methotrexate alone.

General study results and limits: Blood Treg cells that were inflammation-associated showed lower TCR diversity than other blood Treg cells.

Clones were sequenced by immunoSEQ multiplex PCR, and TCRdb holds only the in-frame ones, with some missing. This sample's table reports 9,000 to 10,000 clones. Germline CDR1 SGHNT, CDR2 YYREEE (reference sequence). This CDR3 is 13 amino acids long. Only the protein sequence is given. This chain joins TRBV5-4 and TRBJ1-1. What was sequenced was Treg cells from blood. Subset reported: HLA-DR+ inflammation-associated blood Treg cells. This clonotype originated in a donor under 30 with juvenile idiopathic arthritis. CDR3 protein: CASSTELGTEAFF.